A single sample gave rise to the 4 T cell receptor beta chains below, sequenced in a study of Ad26.COV2.S vaccination and SARS-CoV-2 variants. Treatment indicated: about 20 received Ad26.COV2.S at low or high dose, single or two shots; several received placebo; per-sample allocation not given. Sampling took place 63 days after the first vaccine or placebo injection. Sequencing used immunoSEQ multiplex PCR; TCRdb keeps in-frame clones, though not all of them. The sample lists 300,000 to 350,000 clones, less than 90% occurring once. The specimen was peripheral blood, collected in a trial of Ad26.COV2.S vaccine versus placebo. The receptors were gathered from a person between 18 and 60 years old who received the Ad26.COV2.S COVID-19 vaccine or a placebo.

The chain employs TRBV28 and TRBJ2-2, with 8 bases aligning to TRBD1. The germline gives CDR1 MDHEN, CDR2 SYDVKM. There are 13 residues in the CDR3. J was trimmed by 5 bases and V by 8 bases; bases with no gene match: 4. The CDR3, as DNA: TGTGCCAGCTTGGACAGGGCTACCGGGGAGCTGTTTTTT. Its protein product is CASLDRATGELFF.

The gene calls are TRBV10-3 and TRBJ2-3; TRBD2 aligns across 10 bases. Per germline, CDR1 ENHRY and CDR2 SYGVKD. V lost 6 bases to trimming and J lost 2 bases; unmatched junction nucleotides: 5. The length of the CDR3 is 15 residues. The CDR3 protein is CAIRGSGGSTDTQYF. The CDR3 DNA reads TGTGCCATCAGGGGTAGCGGGGGGTCCACAGATACGCAGTATTTT.

V usage is TRBV29-1 and J usage is TRBJ1-2; TRBD1 might be the D (5 bases). This CDR3 region has 11 residues. V lost 6 bases, J lost 8 bases, and 13 bases lay in between. The germline V gene encodes CDR1 SQVTM and CDR2 ANQGSEA. The CDR3 DNA follows: TGCAGCGTCACCGGGACCTCCGGCTACACCTTC. Residues: CSVTGTSGYTF. Together with reference TRBV29-1 and TRBJ1-2, the CDR3 gives the full variable domain: SAVISQKPSRDICQRGTSLTIQCQVDSQVTMMFWYRQQPGQSLTLIATANQGSEATYESGFVIDKFPISRPNLTFSTLTVSNMSPEDSSIYLCSVTGTSGYTFGSGTRLTVV.

CDR3 coding DNA: TGTGCCAGTAGTACCGGGACTAGCACAGATACGCAGTATTTT. Its protein product is CASSTGTSTDTQYF. This chain uses TRBV19 with TRBJ2-3; TRBD2 might be the D (6 bases). Trimming shortened V by 4 bases and J by 0 bases, and 8 bases separated the two germline ends. The CDR3 is made up of 14 amino acids. CDR1 and CDR2 (germline): LNHDA, SQIVND (reference sequence).